What follows is one T cell receptor (beta chain) and its context. The target antigen is unknown. The table came from immunoSEQ multiplex PCR; TCRdb's copy has only in-frame clones and leaves some out. The repertoire holds 100,000 to 150,000 clones, with 80% to 95% as singletons. This record belongs to a study of T cell responses to AZD1222 COVID-19 vaccine. The CDR3 contains 13 residues. V shed 6 bases, J shed 10 bases, and the junction held 8 bases outside the gene matches. From germline, CDR1 is MDHEN and CDR2 SYDVKM. Broader study findings: Two doses of AZD1222 preceded a rise in Spike-specific TCR breadth and depth. Among the donors, most were white British and more were female, and clonal diversity was possibly underestimated. Repertoires were obtained solely post-peak T cell response.

The input for sequencing was peripheral blood, taken on day 0 of AZD1222 vaccination. The TCR originated in an adult in good health. The rearrangement uses TRBV28 and TRBJ2-2; 7 positions agree with TRBD1. As DNA, the CDR3 is TGTGCCAGCAGGTCGACAGGGTCCGCGGAGCTGTTTTTT. Encoded protein: CASRSTGSAELFF.